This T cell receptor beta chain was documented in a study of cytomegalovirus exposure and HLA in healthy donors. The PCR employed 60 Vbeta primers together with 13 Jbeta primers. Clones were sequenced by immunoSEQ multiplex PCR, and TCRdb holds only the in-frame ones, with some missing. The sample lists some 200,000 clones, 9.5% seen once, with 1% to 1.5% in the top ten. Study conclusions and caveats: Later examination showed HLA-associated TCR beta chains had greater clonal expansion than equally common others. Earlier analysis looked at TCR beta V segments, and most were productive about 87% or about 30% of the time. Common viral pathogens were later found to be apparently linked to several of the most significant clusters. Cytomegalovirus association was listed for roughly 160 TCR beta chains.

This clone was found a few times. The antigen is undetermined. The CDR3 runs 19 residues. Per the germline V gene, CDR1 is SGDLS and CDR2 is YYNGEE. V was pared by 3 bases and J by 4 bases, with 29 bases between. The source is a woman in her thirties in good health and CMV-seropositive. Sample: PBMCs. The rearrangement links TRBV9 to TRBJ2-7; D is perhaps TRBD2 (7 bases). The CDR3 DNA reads TGTGCCAGCAGCGCGATTCGGGGATTAAAGGGGGGGATCTGGTACGAGCAGTACTTC. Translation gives CASSAIRGLKGGIWYEQYF.